The 15 T cell receptor beta chains below all came from one sample that was sequenced in a study of blood T cell repertoires in COVID-19. Repertoires were generated with immunoSEQ multiplex PCR, while TCRdb's copy carries only in-frame clones and drops some. The sample lists about 100,000 clones, approximately 93% occurring once. The sample comprised peripheral blood. These receptors were collected from a middle-aged man with active COVID-19.

This chain connects TRBV3-1 (or the pseudogene TRBV3-2) to TRBJ1-1, with 8 bases lining up with TRBD1. J was trimmed by 0 bases and V by 4 bases; bases with no gene match: 1. Germline-derived CDR1 and CDR2 are LGHDT and YNNKEL (reference sequence). The CDR3 runs to 14 residues. CDR3 DNA sequence: TGTGCCAGCAGCCTGACAGGGGTGAACACTGAAGCTTTCTTT. Its protein is CASSLTGVNTEAFF.

This chain links TRBV6-1 with TRBJ1-1; TRBD1 matches 8 bases. CDR3 size: 12 residues. Germline-derived CDR1 and CDR2 are MNHNS and SASEGT. Germline trimming cut 1 base from V and 10 bases from J; bases unmatched to any gene: 2. The CDR3 coding sequence is TGTGCCAGCAGTGAAGGGACAGGGAGAGCTTTCTTT. Protein product: CASSEGTGRAFF.

This clone was recorded once. The chain is built from TRBV10-2 and TRBJ2-2; TRBD1 agrees at 10 bases. The V segment lost 5 bases and the J segment 4 bases; nucleotides outside the gene matches: 7. The CDR3 length is 16 residues. Per the germline V gene, CDR1 is WSHSY and CDR2 is SAAADI. CDR3 sequence (DNA): TGCGCCAGCAGTATGTTCGGGACAGGGGTCACCGGGGAGCTGTTTTTT. Translating gives CASSMFGTGVTGELFF.

This clone was counted a single time. This rearrangement joins TRBV5-1 to TRBJ1-1, with D hard to call. V lost 4 bases and J 1 base, leaving 8 bases between the germline ends. Germline V lookup: CDR1 SGHRS, CDR2 YFSETQ. The CDR3 is 13 residues long. The CDR3 DNA follows: TGCGCCAGCAGCCCAACACCGAACACTGAAGCTTTCTTT. It translates to CASSPTPNTEAFF.

The rearrangement joins TRBV12-3 or TRBV12-4 to TRBJ2-5; D perhaps matches TRBD1 (6 bases). Deletions cut 4 bases from V and 2 bases from J, with 8 bases between. This CDR3 has 13 residues. Here the CDR3 DNA reads TGTGCCAGCAGTTGGACAGTACAAGAGACCCAGTACTTC. Translating gives CASSWTVQETQYF.

V gene TRBV7-9 combines with J gene TRBJ2-2; 11 nucleotides align to TRBD2. Germline CDR1 and CDR2: SEHNR and FQNEAQ (reference sequence). V dropped 4 bases and J dropped 4; count of bases not matched to a gene: 8. This CDR3 comprises 17 residues. Written as DNA, the CDR3 is TGTGCCAGCAGCTCCCTAGCGGGGGGCCCCGGCACCGGGGAGCTGTTTTTT. Its protein product is CASSSLAGGPGTGELFF.

This chain uses TRBV19 with TRBJ2-1; 9 nucleotides match TRBD1. Germline V gene lookup returns CDR1 LNHDA and CDR2 SQIVND (reference sequence). The CDR3 length is 16 residues. V dropped 5 bases and J dropped 3; count of bases not matched to a gene: 8. The CDR3 loop reads CASSPRGQGIYNEQFF. Here the CDR3 DNA reads TGTGCCAGTAGTCCGCGGGGACAGGGTATCTACAATGAGCAGTTCTTC.

The rearrangement uses TRBV5-1 and TRBJ2-3, with 12 bases matching TRBD1. With V trimmed by 4 bases and J by 4 bases, 7 bases remained unmatched. CDR3 length: 16 residues. CDR1 and CDR2 from the germline V gene are SGHRS and YFSETQ. As DNA, the CDR3 is TGCGCCAGCAGCGCCGGGACAGGGGGCTTCGCAGATACGCAGTATTTT. Its translation: CASSAGTGGFADTQYF.

The chain is built from TRBV11-2 and TRBJ2-7, with TRBD2 as a possible D gene (6 bases). The CDR3 extends over 12 amino acids. CDR1 SGHAT and CDR2 FQNNGV come from the germline V gene. Trimming cost V 6 bases and J 0 bases, with 6 bases left between them. Here the CDR3 reads CASRDYSYEQYF. CDR3 nucleotide sequence: TGTGCCAGCAGGGACTACTCCTACGAGCAGTACTTC.

CDR3: CSVEGQGRITEAFF. In nucleotides, the CDR3 is TGCAGCGTTGAGGGACAGGGGCGGATCACTGAAGCTTTCTTT. The chain employs TRBV29-1 and TRBJ1-1, with 10 bases that match TRBD1. Germline V gives CDR1 SQVTM, CDR2 ANQGSEA. CDR3 length: 14 residues. Trimming cost V 3 bases and J 4 bases; bases outside gene matches: 5.

This clone was counted only a few times. The rearrangement uses TRBV6-1 and TRBJ1-5, with TRBD1 as a possible D gene (5 bases). Trimming removed 4 bases from V and 2 bases from J, with 15 bases in between. CDR3 length: 16 amino acids. CDR1 is MNHNS and CDR2 is SASEGT in the germline V gene. The CDR3 DNA sequence: TGTGCCAGCAGTGTCCCGGGCGGGGGGGGCAATCAGCCCCAGCATTTT. Protein sequence: CASSVPGGGGNQPQHF.

The chain couples TRBV7-9 to TRBJ2-2, with a weak D call TRBD2 (6 bases). This CDR3 has 16 amino acids. Germline V lookup: CDR1 SEHNR, CDR2 FQNEAQ (reference sequence). V lost 5 bases, J lost 6 bases, and 19 bases lay in between. The CDR3 DNA follows: TGTGCCAGCAGCCCCCTGTCGGGAGCAATGTCCGGGGAGCTGTTTTTT. Its translation is CASSPLSGAMSGELFF.

The chain is built from TRBV30 and TRBJ2-5; unclear D gene. Germline assignment: CDR1 GTSNPN and CDR2 SVGIG (reference sequence). V was trimmed by 1 base and J by 5 bases, leaving 11 bases between them. The CDR3 runs to 13 residues. The CDR3 DNA follows: TGTGCCTGGAGTGCCGGAAACGGGGAGACCCAGTACTTC. As protein: CAWSAGNGETQYF. The complete variable domain, with remaining parts taken from reference TRBV30 and TRBJ2-5, reads SQTIHQWPATLVQPVGSPLSLECTVEGTSNPNLYWYRQAAGRGLQLLFYSVGIGQISSEVPQNLSASRPQDRQFILSSKKLLLSDSGFYLCAWSAGNGETQYFGPGTRLLVL.

V usage is TRBV3-1 (or the pseudogene TRBV3-2) and J usage is TRBJ1-1; possibly TRBD1 for D (6 bases). This CDR3 comprises 12 residues. Germline V lookup: CDR1 LGHDT, CDR2 YNNKEL (reference sequence). V was trimmed by 8 bases and J by 1 base, leaving 8 bases between them. The CDR3 DNA sequence: TGTGCCAGCGGGACAACGAACACTGAAGCTTTCTTT. It specifies CASGTTNTEAFF.

The chain employs TRBV6-5 and TRBJ2-3; 7 positions agree with TRBD1. Germline CDR1 is MNHEY and CDR2 is SVGAGI. The CDR3 covers 12 residues. The V segment lost 4 bases and the J segment 8 bases; nucleotides outside the gene matches: 3. CDR3 protein: CASSSQGRTQYF. The CDR3 DNA reads as TGTGCCAGCAGTTCACAGGGGCGTACGCAGTATTTT.